The clone carrying this T cell receptor beta chain came up a few times. CDR3 length: 15 amino acids. The J segment lost 3 bases and the V segment lost 4 bases, leaving 3 bases of the junction unmatched. Germline values: CDR1 MNHNS, CDR2 SASEGT. These data are taken from a study of patients and donors after allogeneic stem cell transplantation. In TCRdb, the RT-PCR reads were re-called with MiXCR into one record per CDR3 protein. This sample has over 350,000 distinct CDR3 sequences; roughly 16% occur once, and the top ten carry less than 9.5%. Sequencing was performed on blood, either unsorted or a sorted T cell fraction (not recorded which). The V and J genes are TRBV6-1 and TRBJ2-1; TRBD1 aligns across 10 bases. The clonotype was recovered from a human donor who was either an allogeneic HSCT recipient or a stem cell or donor lymphocyte infusion donor (not recorded which). It is not recorded whose cells these are; they may come from a transplant donor. The CDR3 sequence is CASSGDRGYYNEQFF. The CDR3 DNA reads as TGTGCCAGCAGTGGGGACAGGGGCTACTACAATGAGCAGTTCTTC.